The 16 T cell receptor beta chains below were found in one sample sequenced in a study of blood T cell repertoires in COVID-19. The assay was immunoSEQ multiplex PCR, and TCRdb's table has in-frame clones only and misses some. The data show approximately 62,000 clones, approximately 73% seen once. Sequenced sample: peripheral blood. The origin of the receptors is a woman between 45 and 65 years old with active or convalescent COVID-19.

J is TRBJ1-2 and V is TRBV10-3; 9 bases match TRBD1. V trimming: 7 bases; J trimming: 2 bases; junction bases outside the gene matches: 2. The CDR3 length is 13 residues. The V gene's germline CDR1 is ENHRY and CDR2 SYGVKD. CDR3 in amino acids: CAITGTGNYGYTF. The DNA of the CDR3 is TGTGCCATCACCGGGACAGGGAACTATGGCTACACCTTC.

CDR3 loop: CASSSQDRGRDEQFF. CDR3 coding DNA: TGTGCCAGCAGTTCTCAGGACAGGGGGCGCGATGAGCAGTTCTTC. This chain links TRBV6-5 with TRBJ2-1, with 11 bases lining up with TRBD1. With 4 bases clipped from V and 8 bases from J, the junction kept 7 bases outside the gene matches. Germline CDR1 MNHEY, CDR2 SVGAGI. The CDR3 length is 15 residues.

The V gene is TRBV3-1 (or the pseudogene TRBV3-2), the J gene TRBJ1-2; D is uncertain. V lost 0 bases to trimming and J lost 4 bases, with 15 bases between them. In germline, CDR1 is LGHDT, CDR2 YNNKEL (reference sequence). The CDR3 runs to 16 residues. CDR3 nucleotides: TGTGCCAGCAGCCAAGAATGGCAGGTCCGCTTCTATGGCTACACCTTC. It codes for CASSQEWQVRFYGYTF.

This clone has a single count. J is TRBJ1-5 and V is TRBV27; no clear D gene. Deletions cut 3 bases from V and 3 bases from J, with 12 bases between. CDR1 is MNHEY, CDR2 SMNVEV, per germline (reference sequence). The CDR3 has 15 amino acids. CDR3 protein: CASSFRTGYNQPQHF. CDR3 coding DNA: TGTGCCAGCAGTTTCCGGACGGGATACAATCAGCCCCAGCATTTT.

The chain employs TRBV5-6 and TRBJ1-1; D is undetermined. Germline V lookup: CDR1 SGHDT, CDR2 YYEEEE. V dropped 0 bases and J dropped 0 bases, with 9 bases sitting between them. There are 15 residues in the CDR3. CDR3 protein: CASSLVGHLNTEAFF. In DNA, the CDR3 is TGTGCCAGCAGCTTGGTTGGGCACCTGAACACTGAAGCTTTCTTT.

The chain employs TRBV6-5 and TRBJ1-1; 7 nucleotides align to TRBD1. The CDR3 runs 14 residues. The V gene end was trimmed by 5 bases and the J gene end by 1 base; junction bases not matched to a gene: 4. CDR1 is MNHEY, CDR2 SVGAGI, per germline. The CDR3 spells CASSHRQGNTEAFF. The CDR3 DNA reads as TGTGCCAGCAGTCATAGACAGGGGAACACTGAAGCTTTCTTT.

The V call is TRBV15, the J call TRBJ1-3; tentative D call: TRBD1 (6 bases). V lost 1 base and J 8 bases, leaving 6 bases between the germline ends. The germline CDR1 and CDR2 sequences are LNHNV and YYDKDF (reference sequence). CDR3 length: 12 residues. CDR3 in amino acids: CATSRAGDTIYF. The CDR3 region has the DNA TGTGCCACCAGCAGAGCAGGGGACACCATATATTTT.

The gene calls are TRBV12-5 and TRBJ1-6; 7 nucleotides agree with TRBD1. CDR3 length: 16 residues. Per the germline V gene, CDR1 is LGHNT and CDR2 is FRNRAP. V gave up 4 bases and J gave up 2 bases; unmatched junction bases: 5. The CDR3 nucleotides read TGTGCTAGTGGTTCGACAGGGAGGACCTATAATTCACCCCTCCACTTT. Protein product: CASGSTGRTYNSPLHF.

This clone was counted a single time. The rearrangement joins TRBV18 to TRBJ2-1; D gene unclear. Germline values: CDR1 KGHSH, CDR2 LQKENI. V lost 0 bases to trimming and J lost 8 bases, with 8 bases between them. CDR3 length equals 13 residues. The DNA for the CDR3 is TGTGCCAGCTCACCACCATCGGTCCATGAGCAGTTCTTC. Encoded protein: CASSPPSVHEQFF.

This sequence joins TRBV6-2 or TRBV6-3 and TRBJ1-2; tentatively, D is TRBD1 (5 bases). Trimming removed 5 bases at V and 0 bases at J, with 13 bases between. This CDR3 is built from 15 residues. CDR1 is MNHEY and CDR2 is SVGEGT in the germline V gene. This CDR3 is CASSHRGDANYGYTF. In DNA form, the CDR3 reads TGTGCCAGCAGTCACCGGGGGGACGCTAACTATGGCTACACCTTC.

V usage is TRBV4-3 and J usage is TRBJ2-1; TRBD2 agrees at 9 bases. Losses at the gene ends were 0 bases for V and 10 bases for J; bases not matched to a gene: 10. Germline-derived CDR1 and CDR2 are LGHNA and YSLEER. The CDR3 contains 16 residues. The CDR3 sequence is CASSQDAGGPRGEQFF. The CDR3 bases are TGCGCCAGCAGCCAAGATGCGGGAGGGCCTAGAGGCGAGCAGTTCTTC.

Only a few counts were recorded for this clone. V and J are TRBV7-9 and TRBJ2-1, with TRBD2 identical over 7 bases. Germline V gene lookup returns CDR1 SEHNR and CDR2 FQNEAQ (reference sequence). V dropped 5 bases and J dropped 4; count of bases not matched to a gene: 8. The CDR3 spans 15 residues. The CDR3 sequence: CASSPGLSEYNEQFF. CDR3 nucleotide sequence: TGTGCCAGCAGCCCGGGACTATCCGAATACAATGAGCAGTTCTTC.

V usage is TRBV15 and J usage is TRBJ1-1, with D unclear. V shed 0 bases and J shed 7 bases, with 6 bases lying between them. The CDR3 sequence is 12 residues long. The V gene's germline CDR1 is LNHNV and CDR2 YYDKDF (reference sequence). The CDR3 loop reads CATSRDYSEAFF. DNA of the CDR3: TGTGCCACCAGCAGAGATTACAGTGAAGCTTTCTTT.

J is TRBJ1-4 and V is TRBV5-5; 7 bases align to TRBD1. This CDR3 has 17 residues. CDR1 and CDR2 from the germline V gene are SGHKS and YYEKEE (reference sequence). V dropped 0 bases and J dropped 6; count of bases not matched to a gene: 11. The DNA of the CDR3 is TGTGCCAGCAGCTTGGCCTATCCCCCAGGGGGATATGAAAAACTGTTTTTT. Translated: CASSLAYPPGGYEKLFF.

The chain uses TRBV11-3 and TRBJ2-1; D perhaps matches TRBD1 (6 bases). Trimming took off 2 bases at V and 6 bases at J, with 8 bases between the two ends. Looked up from germline, CDR1 is SGHNT and CDR2 is YENEEA. The CDR3 consists of 13 residues. CDR3: CASSLYRANEQFF. In DNA, the CDR3 is TGTGCCAGCAGCTTATACAGGGCCAATGAGCAGTTCTTC.

The chain carries TRBV18 and TRBJ1-5, with a possible D match to TRBD1 (5 bases). The CDR3 totals 15 residues. Germline V gene lookup returns CDR1 KGHSH and CDR2 LQKENI. The V gene lost 2 bases and the J gene lost 2 bases, with 10 bases spanning the gap. In nucleotides, the CDR3 is TGTGCCAGCTCACCATCGACAGCTGGCAATCAGCCCCAGCATTTT. Protein product: CASSPSTAGNQPQHF.